The text below deals with one T cell receptor beta chain. Its matching antigen is unknown. The data belong to a study of T-cell reconstitution after alpha-beta-depleted transplantation in children. The TCRbeta library was prepared with unique molecular identifiers. TCRdb re-called the PCR reads with MiXCR, one entry per CDR3 protein. The sample records approximately 500,000 distinct CDR3 sequences, 10% being singletons. Study-level results: Day-60 TCRbeta diversity that was high in some patients was derived from surviving recipient T cells and thymic progenitors. Reported findings indicate that, about two months after transplant, alpha-beta T cells came from several hundred expanded clones, which were derived from non-depleted graft cells.

The TCR sequence derives from a child aged 2 to 15 with inherited bone marrow failure, due to receive a stem cell transplant. Here the sequenced sample was PBMCs, taken before TCRalphabeta/CD19-depleted stem cell transplant.

The CDR3 loop reads CASSSTARNIQYF. The CDR3 DNA reads as TGTGCCAGCAGCTCGACGGCCCGGAACATTCAGTACTTC. This chain uses TRBV11-2 with TRBJ2-4; D remains ambiguous. The CDR3 length is 13 residues. Trimming removed 4 bases from V and 7 bases from J, with 11 bases in between. The germline V gene has CDR1 SGHAT and CDR2 FQNNGV.